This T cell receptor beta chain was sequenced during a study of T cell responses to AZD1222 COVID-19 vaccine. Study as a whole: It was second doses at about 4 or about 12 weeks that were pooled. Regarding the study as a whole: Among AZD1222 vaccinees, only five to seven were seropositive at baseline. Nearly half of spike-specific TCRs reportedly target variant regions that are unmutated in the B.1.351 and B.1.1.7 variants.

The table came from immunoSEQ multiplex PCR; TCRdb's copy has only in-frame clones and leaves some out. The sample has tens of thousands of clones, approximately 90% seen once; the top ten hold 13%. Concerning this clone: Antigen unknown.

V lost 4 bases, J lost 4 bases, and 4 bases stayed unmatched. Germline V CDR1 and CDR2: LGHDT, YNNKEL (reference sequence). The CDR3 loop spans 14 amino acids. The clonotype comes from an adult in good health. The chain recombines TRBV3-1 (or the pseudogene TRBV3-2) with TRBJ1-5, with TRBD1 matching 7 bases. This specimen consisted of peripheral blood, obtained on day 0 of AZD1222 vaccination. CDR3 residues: CASSPGQRNQPQHF. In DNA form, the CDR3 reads TGTGCCAGCAGCCCGGGACAGAGAAATCAGCCCCAGCATTTT.